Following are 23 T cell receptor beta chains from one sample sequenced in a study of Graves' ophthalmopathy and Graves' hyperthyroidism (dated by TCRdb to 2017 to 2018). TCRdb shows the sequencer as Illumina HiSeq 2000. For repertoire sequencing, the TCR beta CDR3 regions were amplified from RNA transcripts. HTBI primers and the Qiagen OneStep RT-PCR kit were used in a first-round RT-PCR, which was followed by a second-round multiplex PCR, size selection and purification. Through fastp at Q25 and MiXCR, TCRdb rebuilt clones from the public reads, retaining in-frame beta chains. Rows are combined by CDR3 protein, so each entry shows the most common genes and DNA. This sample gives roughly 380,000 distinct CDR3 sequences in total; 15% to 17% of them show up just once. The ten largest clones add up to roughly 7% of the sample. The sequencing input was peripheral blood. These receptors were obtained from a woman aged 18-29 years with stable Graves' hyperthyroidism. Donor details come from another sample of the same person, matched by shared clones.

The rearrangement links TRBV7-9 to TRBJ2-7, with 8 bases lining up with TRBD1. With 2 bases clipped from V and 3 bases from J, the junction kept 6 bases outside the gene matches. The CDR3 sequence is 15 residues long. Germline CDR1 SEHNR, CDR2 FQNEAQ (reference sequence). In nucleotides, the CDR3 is TGTGCCAGCAGCTTATCTTGGACAGGGAACTACGAGCAGTACTTC. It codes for CASSLSWTGNYEQYF.

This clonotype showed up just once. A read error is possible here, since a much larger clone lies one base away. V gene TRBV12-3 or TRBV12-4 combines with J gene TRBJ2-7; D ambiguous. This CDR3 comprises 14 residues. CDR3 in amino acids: CARRTYRRTYEQCF. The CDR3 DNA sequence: TGTGCCAGGAGAACCTACAGAAGAACCTACGAGCAGTGCTTC.

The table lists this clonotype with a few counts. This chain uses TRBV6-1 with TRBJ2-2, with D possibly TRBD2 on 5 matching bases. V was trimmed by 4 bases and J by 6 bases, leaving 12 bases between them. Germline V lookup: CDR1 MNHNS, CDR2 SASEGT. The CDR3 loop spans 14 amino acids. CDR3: CASSVMAGAGELFF. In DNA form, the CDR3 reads TGTGCCAGCAGTGTAATGGCGGGCGCCGGGGAGCTGTTTTTT.

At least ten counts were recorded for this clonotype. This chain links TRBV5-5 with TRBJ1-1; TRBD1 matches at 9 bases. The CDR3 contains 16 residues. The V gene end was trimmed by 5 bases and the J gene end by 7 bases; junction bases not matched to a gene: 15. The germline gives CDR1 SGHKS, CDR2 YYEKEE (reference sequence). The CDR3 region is CASRFPGQGPEGEAFF. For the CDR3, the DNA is TGTGCCAGCAGGTTTCCGGGACAGGGTCCTGAGGGTGAAGCTTTCTTT.

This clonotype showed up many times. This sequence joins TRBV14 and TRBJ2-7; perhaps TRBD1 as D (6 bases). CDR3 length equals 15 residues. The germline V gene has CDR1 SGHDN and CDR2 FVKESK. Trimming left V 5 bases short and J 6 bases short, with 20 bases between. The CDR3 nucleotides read TGTGCCAGCAGCGAGAACCTCGGTACAGGGTCCGAGCAGTACTTC. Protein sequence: CASSENLGTGSEQYF.

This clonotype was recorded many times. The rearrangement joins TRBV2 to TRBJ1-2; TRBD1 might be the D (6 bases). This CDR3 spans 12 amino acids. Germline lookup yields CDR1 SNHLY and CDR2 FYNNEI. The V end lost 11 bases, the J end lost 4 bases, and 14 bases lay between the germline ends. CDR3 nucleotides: TGTGCCGGACACCGGGACACCTATGGCTACACCTTC. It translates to CAGHRDTYGYTF. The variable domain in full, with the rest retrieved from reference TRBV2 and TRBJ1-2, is EPEVTQTPSHQVTQMGQEVILRCVPISNHLYFYWYRQILGQKVEFLVSFYNNEISEKSEIFDDQFSVERPDGSNFTLKIRSTKLEDSAMYFCAGHRDTYGYTFGSGTRLTVV.

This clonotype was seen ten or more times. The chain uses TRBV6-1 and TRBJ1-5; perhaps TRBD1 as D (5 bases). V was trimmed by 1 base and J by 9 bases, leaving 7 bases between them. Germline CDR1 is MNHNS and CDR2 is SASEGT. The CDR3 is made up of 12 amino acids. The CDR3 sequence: CASSEVGPPQHF. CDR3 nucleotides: TGTGCCAGCAGTGAAGTGGGACCGCCCCAGCATTTT.

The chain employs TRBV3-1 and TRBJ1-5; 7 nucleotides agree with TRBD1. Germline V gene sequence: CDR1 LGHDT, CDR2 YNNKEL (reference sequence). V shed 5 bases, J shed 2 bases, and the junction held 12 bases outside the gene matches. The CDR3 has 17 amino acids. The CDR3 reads CASSSQRQGRGNQPQHF. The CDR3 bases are TGTGCCAGCAGCTCTCAGAGACAGGGACGGGGCAATCAGCCCCAGCATTTT.

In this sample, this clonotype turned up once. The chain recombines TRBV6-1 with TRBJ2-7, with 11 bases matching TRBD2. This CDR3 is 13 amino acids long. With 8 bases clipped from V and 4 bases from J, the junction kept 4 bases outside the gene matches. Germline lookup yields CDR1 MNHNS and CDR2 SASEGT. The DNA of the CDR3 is TGTGCCAGCGAAACTAGCGGGGGTTACGAGCAGTACTTC. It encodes CASETSGGYEQYF.

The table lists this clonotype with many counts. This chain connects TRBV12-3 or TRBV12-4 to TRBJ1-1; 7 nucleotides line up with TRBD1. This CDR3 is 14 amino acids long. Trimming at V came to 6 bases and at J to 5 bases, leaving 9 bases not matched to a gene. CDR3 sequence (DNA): TGTGCCAGCAGCCGATCGACAGGGAGGACTGAAGCTTTCTTT. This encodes CASSRSTGRTEAFF.

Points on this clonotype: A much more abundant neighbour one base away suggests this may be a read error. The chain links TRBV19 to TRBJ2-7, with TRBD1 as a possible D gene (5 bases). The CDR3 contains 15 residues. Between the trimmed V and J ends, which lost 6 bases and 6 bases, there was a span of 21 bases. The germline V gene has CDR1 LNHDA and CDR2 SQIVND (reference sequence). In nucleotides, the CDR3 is TGTGCCAGTAGCATAAGGGCCCGGTCAGGGTTCGAGCAGTACTTC. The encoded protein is CASSIRARSGFEQYF.

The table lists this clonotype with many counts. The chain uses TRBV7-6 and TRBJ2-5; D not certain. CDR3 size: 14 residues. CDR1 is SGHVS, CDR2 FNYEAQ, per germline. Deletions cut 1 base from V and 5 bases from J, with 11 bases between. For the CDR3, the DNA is TGTGCCAGCAGCTTAGAACACGTGCTGGAGACCCAGTACTTC. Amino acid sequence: CASSLEHVLETQYF. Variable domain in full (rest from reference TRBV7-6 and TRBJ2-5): GAGVSQSPRYKVTKRGQDVALRCDPISGHVSLYWYRQALGQGPEFLTYFNYEAQQDKSGLPNDRFSAERPEGSISTLTIQRTEQRDSAMYRCASSLEHVLETQYFGPGTRLLVL.

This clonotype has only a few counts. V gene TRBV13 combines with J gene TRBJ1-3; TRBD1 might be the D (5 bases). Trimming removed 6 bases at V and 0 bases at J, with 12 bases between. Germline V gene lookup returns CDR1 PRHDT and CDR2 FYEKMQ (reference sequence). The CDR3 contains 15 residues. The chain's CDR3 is CASRRGLNSGNTIYF. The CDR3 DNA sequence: TGTGCCAGCAGGCGGGGACTTAACTCTGGAAACACCATATATTTT. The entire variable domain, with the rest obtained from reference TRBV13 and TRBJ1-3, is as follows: AAGVIQSPRHLIKEKRETATLKCYPIPRHDTVYWYQQGPGQDPQFLISFYEKMQSDKGSIPDRFSAQQFSDYHSELNMSSLELGDSALYFCASRRGLNSGNTIYFGEGSWLTVV.

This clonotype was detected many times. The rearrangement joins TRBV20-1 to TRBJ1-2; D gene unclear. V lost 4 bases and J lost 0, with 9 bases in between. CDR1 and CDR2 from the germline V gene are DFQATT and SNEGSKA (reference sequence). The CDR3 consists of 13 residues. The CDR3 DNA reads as TGCAGTGCTATATCAGCAGCTAACTATGGCTACACCTTC. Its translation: CSAISAANYGYTF.

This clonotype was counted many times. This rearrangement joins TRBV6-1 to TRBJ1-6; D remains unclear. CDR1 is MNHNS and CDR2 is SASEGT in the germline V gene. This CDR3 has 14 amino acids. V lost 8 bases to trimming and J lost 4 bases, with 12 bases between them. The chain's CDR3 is CASWSTLYNSPLHF. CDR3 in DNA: TGTGCCAGCTGGTCGACACTTTATAATTCACCCCTCCACTTT.

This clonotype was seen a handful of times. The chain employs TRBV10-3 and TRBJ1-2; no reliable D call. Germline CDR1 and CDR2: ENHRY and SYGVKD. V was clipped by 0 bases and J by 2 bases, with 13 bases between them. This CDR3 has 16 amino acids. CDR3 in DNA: TGTGCCATCAGTGAGTCAGGTGGGAGCAGCAACTATGGCTACACCTTC. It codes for CAISESGGSSNYGYTF.

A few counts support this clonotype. Here the CDR3 reads CASSSWTDNQPQHF. As DNA, the CDR3 is TGTGCCAGCAGCTCCTGGACGGACAATCAGCCCCAGCATTTT. The rearrangement links TRBV7-9 to TRBJ1-5; D is unclear. Germline-derived CDR1 and CDR2 are SEHNR and FQNEAQ (reference sequence). The V gene lost 4 bases and the J gene lost 3 bases, with 10 bases spanning the gap. The CDR3 consists of 14 residues.

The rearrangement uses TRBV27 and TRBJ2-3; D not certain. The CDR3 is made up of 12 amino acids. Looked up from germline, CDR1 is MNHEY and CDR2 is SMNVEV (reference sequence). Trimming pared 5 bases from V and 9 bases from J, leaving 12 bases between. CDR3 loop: CASSLRAGTQYF. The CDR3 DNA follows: TGTGCCAGCAGTCTACGGGCCGGGACGCAGTATTTT.

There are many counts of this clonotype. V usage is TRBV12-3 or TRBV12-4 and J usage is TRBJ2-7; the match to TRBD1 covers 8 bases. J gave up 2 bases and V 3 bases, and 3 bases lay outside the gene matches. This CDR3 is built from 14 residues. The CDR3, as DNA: TGTGCCAGCAGTTTGCGACAGGGGCCCTACGAGCAGTACTTC. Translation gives CASSLRQGPYEQYF.

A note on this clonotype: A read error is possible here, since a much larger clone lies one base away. DNA for the CDR3: TGTGCCAGCAGGGCGTTACAGGGGTACCAAGAGACCAAGTACTTC. Amino acids: CASRALQGYQETKYF. This chain links TRBV11-2 with TRBJ2-5, with TRBD1 matching over 7 bases. CDR3 size: 15 residues. Germline CDR1 SGHAT, CDR2 FQNNGV.

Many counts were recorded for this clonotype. The CDR3 sequence: CASSLGGPPYF. The CDR3 DNA reads as TGTGCCAGCAGCTTAGGGGGACCGCCCTACTTC. The chain joins TRBV11-2 to TRBJ2-7; the D call may be TRBD1 or TRBD2 (5 bases each). V gave up 1 base and J gave up 13 bases, with 11 bases separating them. This CDR3 is 11 amino acids long. In germline, CDR1 is SGHAT, CDR2 FQNNGV. Filled out from reference TRBV11-2 and TRBJ2-7, the complete variable domain reads EAGVAQSPRYKIIEKRQSVAFWCNPISGHATLYWYQQILGQGPKLLIQFQNNGVVDDSQLPKDRFSAERLKGVDSTLKIQPAKLEDSAVYLCASSLGGPPYFGPGTRLTVT.

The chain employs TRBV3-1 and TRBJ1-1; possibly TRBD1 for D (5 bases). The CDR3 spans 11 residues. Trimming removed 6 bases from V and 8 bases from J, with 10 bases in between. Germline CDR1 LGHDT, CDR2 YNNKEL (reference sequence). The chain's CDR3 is CASSRGEEAFF. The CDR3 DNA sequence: TGTGCCAGCAGTCGGGGCGAGGAAGCTTTCTTT.

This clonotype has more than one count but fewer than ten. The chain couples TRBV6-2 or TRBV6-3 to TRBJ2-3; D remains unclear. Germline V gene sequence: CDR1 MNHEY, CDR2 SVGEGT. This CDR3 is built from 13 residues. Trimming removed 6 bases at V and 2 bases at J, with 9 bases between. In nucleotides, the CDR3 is TGTGCCAGCAGCCCACTCAACACAGATACGCAGTATTTT. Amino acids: CASSPLNTDTQYF.